The present T cell receptor beta chain was sequenced within a study of identical twins. A universal primer binding site was introduced by template switching. The final cDNA contained unique molecular identifiers. TCRdb reprocessed the 5' RACE reads with MiXCR, giving one entry per CDR3 protein. Of 350,000 or so distinct CDR3 sequences in the sample, 9% to 15% were seen once. About this clonotype: Its specificity is unknown.

Study-level findings and limits: Less excess twin sharing appeared in beta out-of-frame sequences.

After removal of 1 base from V and 3 bases from J, the junction contained 4 bases not matched to a gene. Germline CDR1 reads SGHVS; CDR2 reads FNYEAQ. This CDR3 has 16 amino acids. This same sample was also part of a study on yellow fever vaccine responses in identical twins.

This receptor was obtained from a woman aged 18-29 years in good health. The chain joins TRBV7-6 to TRBJ2-1; 9 nucleotides align to TRBD2. Sequencing used CD8+ T cells sorted from blood. The CDR3, as DNA: TGTGCCAGCAGCTTAGTGGCGGGAGGGGTCTACAATGAGCAGTTCTTC. Translation: CASSLVAGGVYNEQFF.